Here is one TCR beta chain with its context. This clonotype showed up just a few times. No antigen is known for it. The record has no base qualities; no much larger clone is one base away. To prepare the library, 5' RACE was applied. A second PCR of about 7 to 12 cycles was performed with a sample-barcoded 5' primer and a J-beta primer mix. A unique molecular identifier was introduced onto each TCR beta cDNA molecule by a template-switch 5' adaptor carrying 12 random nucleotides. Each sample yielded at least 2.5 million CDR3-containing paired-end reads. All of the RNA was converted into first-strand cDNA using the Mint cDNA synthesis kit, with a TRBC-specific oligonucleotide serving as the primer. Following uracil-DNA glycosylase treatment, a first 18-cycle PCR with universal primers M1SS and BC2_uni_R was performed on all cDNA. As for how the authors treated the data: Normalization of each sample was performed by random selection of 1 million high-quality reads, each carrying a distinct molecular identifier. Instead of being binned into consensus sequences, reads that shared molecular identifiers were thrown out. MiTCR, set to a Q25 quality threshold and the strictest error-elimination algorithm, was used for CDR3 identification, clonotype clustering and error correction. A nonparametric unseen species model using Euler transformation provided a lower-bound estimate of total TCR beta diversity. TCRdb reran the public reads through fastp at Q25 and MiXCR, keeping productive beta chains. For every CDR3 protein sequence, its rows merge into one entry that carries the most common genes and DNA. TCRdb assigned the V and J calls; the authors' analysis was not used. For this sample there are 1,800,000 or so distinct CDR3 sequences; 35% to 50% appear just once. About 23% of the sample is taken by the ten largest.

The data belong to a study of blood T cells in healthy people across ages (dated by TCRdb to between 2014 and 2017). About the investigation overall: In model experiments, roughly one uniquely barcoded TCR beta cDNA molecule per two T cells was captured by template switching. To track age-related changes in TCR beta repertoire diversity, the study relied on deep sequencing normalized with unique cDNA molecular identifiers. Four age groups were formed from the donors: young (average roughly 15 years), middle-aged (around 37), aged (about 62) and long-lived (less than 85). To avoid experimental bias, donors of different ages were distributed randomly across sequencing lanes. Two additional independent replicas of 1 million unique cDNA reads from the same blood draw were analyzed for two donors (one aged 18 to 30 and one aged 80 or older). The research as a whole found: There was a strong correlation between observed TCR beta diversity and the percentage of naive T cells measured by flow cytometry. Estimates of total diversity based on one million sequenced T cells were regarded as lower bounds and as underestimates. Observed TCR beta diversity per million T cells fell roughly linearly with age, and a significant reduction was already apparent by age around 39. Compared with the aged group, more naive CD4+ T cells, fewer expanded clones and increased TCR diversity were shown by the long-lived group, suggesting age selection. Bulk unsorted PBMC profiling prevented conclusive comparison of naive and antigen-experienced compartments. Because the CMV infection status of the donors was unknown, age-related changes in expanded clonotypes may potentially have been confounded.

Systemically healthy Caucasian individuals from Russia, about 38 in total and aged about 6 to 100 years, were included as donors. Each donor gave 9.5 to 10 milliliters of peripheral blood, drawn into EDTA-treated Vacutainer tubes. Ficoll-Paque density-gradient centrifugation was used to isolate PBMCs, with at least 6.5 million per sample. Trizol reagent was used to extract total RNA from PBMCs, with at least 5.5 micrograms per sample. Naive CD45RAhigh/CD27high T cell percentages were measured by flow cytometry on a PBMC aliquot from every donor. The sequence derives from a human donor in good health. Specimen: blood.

The CDR3 loop reads CASTYGVNQPQHF. The bases read TGTGCCAGCACCTACGGGGTCAATCAGCCCCAGCATTTT. The chain was built from TRBV5-6 and TRBJ1-5, with the D gene uncertain. The junction shows trimming of 6 bases on V and 3 bases on J, plus 10 bases between the germline ends. According to the germline V gene, CDR1 reads SGHDT and CDR2 reads YYEEEE. From the cysteine through the phenylalanine, the CDR3 covers 13 amino acids. Here the CDR3 DNA is all that survives: 39 bases in frame from base 1.